This T cell receptor beta chain was profiled in a study of blood T cell repertoires in COVID-19. The overall study: Sources were T cells, B-cell-depleted T cells, or PBMCs; the material itself was cDNA or gDNA.

Allocation to cohorts depended on clinical history reported by the participants. It was within 2 weeks before study entry that exposed participants met a COVID-19 case. Original data processing: Reference gene primer amplification gave estimated nucleated cell counts. Profiling relied on immunoSEQ multiplex PCR, and the TCRdb table lists in-frame clones only, not all of them. V, J and clone size reflect that table, while D and trimming were determined from the DNA. The table includes 200,000 to 250,000 clones, around 90% detected once. The J segment lost 2 bases and the V segment lost 6 bases, leaving 10 bases of the junction unmatched. Per germline, CDR1 MNHEY and CDR2 SVGEGT. The CDR3 covers 17 residues.

The chain carries TRBV6-2 or TRBV6-3 and TRBJ1-5, with 10 bases aligning to TRBD1. The clonotype originates from a man aged 25 to 40 who had been exposed to COVID-19. Material: PBMCs or T cells enriched from blood (not recorded which). The CDR3 sequence is CASSRDRGFLGNQPQHF. CDR3 sequence (DNA): TGTGCCAGCAGCAGGGACAGGGGTTTCTTGGGCAATCAGCCCCAGCATTTT.